This T cell receptor beta chain was captured in a study of CD8+CD57+ T cells in acquired aplastic anemia (dated by TCRdb to 2017 to 2018). Study-wide context: DNA extracted from sorted CD4+ and CD8+ cells had a mean of roughly 3 ug, with a range of roughly 0.18 to 27.4 ug. Mean read counts for healthy donor samples were 8.5 million to 10.8 million for CD4+ cells and some 12 million for CD8+ cells.

In the study, sorted CD4+ and CD8+ blood T cells from patients with severe aplastic anemia and from healthy subjects underwent deep sequencing of TCR repertoires. Ficoll-Paque density gradient centrifugation was used to isolate peripheral blood mononuclear cells. Before DNA extraction, CD4+ and CD8+ T cells were sorted by FACS or by magnetic beads. From the cysteine up to the phenylalanine, the CDR3 has a length of 15 residues. Only the CDR3 portion is preserved as DNA: 45 bases, with reading frame beginning at the first base. CDR1 and CDR2 (LNHDA, SQIVND) derive from the germline V gene (reference sequence). Between the V and J ends, shortened by 5 bases and 3 bases respectively, the junction contains 15 bases. Genomic DNA was used as template for profiling of TCR beta VDJ combinations and CDR3 sequences. TCR repertoire sequencing was run on an Illumina HiSeq 2000. The original pipeline was this. TRBV/TRBJ rearrangement plots, CDR3 size and DJ length profiles, and Simpson's diversity index were used to evaluate the repertoires. The immunodominant clone was defined as the most abundant DNA sequence in deep sequencing data. CDR3 amino acid sequences were checked for sharing across subjects and were also compared against the VDJdb database and published repertoires. TCRdb handled the public reads itself, with Q25 trimming in fastp and clone calling in MiXCR, and kept productive beta chains. Rows are unified per CDR3 protein, each entry keeping the most common DNA and genes. Here the V and J calls rest on TCRdb's processing, not on the authors' analysis. Across this sample there are roughly 190,000 distinct CDR3 sequences, with 50% to 55% seen only once. The top ten clones comprise about 15% of the sample.

This clonotype appeared many times. Its antigen has not been determined. Base quality data are lacking; no much larger clone is found one base away. General study outcomes and caveats: CD8+ Simpson's diversity did not differ significantly between patients and healthy controls (P=0.060). Roughly 30 CD8+ CDR3 sequences were found to be shared between patients and controls, but these sequences appeared to be highly expressed in patients and within the immunodominant clones of the patients.

Material: sorted CD4+, CD8+, or CD8+CD57+ T cells (not recorded which) from PBMCs. This sequence uses TRBV19 and TRBJ2-3, with the D gene uncertain. This TCR derives from a human donor in good health, serving as a control. The CDR3 in this case is CASSRRPHLTDTQYF. The sequence in DNA is TGTGCCAGTAGTCGCAGGCCTCACTTAACAGATACGCAGTATTTT.